Below, 9 T cell receptor beta chains from the same sample are listed, as sequenced in a study of type 1 and type 2 diabetes patients (TCRdb year 2016). TCRdb shows the sequencer as Illumina MiSeq. TCRbeta CDR3 amplification used genomic DNA from the sorted T cell subsets as template. The TCRbeta CDR3 region was amplified by multiplex PCR with 30 forward and 13 reverse primers. TCRdb reran the public reads through fastp at Q25 and MiXCR, keeping productive beta chains. Each entry merges the rows of one CDR3 protein and shows their most common DNA and genes. The sample contains about 270,000 distinct CDR3 sequences, around 50% of them found a single time. The top ten clones comprise about 13% of the sample. The source material was peripheral blood mononuclear cells (PBMCs). Source of these receptors: a man aged 18 to 30 with type 2 diabetes.

This clonotype was found many times. The chain carries TRBV19 and TRBJ1-2; a weak D match, TRBD1 (5 bases). Trimming took off 7 bases at V and 2 bases at J, with 11 bases between the two ends. CDR3 length equals 13 residues. From germline, CDR1 is LNHDA and CDR2 SQIVND (reference sequence). This CDR3 is CASTRDSNYGYTF. The CDR3 coding sequence is TGTGCCAGTACCAGAGACAGCAACTATGGCTACACCTTC.

The rearrangement joins TRBV25-1 to TRBJ1-2; TRBD1 might be the D (5 bases). The germline V gene encodes CDR1 MGHDK and CDR2 SYGVNS. V was clipped by 6 bases and J by 6 bases, with 11 bases between them. This CDR3 is built from 12 residues. CDR3 DNA: TGTGCCAGCAGCCAAGTCAGGGATGGCTACACCTTC. Amino acid sequence: CASSQVRDGYTF.

This clonotype came up many times. This chain links TRBV30 with TRBJ2-5; D gene ambiguous. There are 14 residues in the CDR3. CDR1 is GTSNPN and CDR2 is SVGIG in the germline V gene (reference sequence). With 1 base removed from V and 1 base from J, the gap between germline ends came to 10 bases. The CDR3 region has the DNA TGTGCCTGGAGTGAAGGACGGGCCCAAGAGACCCAGTACTTC. This sequence encodes CAWSEGRAQETQYF.

To note about this clonotype: Germline and junction disagree at one end, which may indicate a read error. The gene calls are TRBV10-1 and TRBJ2-7, with 7 bases that match TRBD2. The last part of the DNA fits TRBJ2-1 better; the J call may be wrong. Germline values: CDR1 WNHNN, CDR2 SYGVQD (reference sequence). CDR3 length: 15 amino acids. The CDR3: CASSGGGPPYSEQFF. CDR3 in DNA: TGCGCCAGCAGCGGCGGGGGACCTCCCTACAGTGAGCAGTTCTTC.

This clonotype has just a few counts. The chain uses TRBV24-1 and TRBJ2-2; TRBD2 agrees at 9 bases. V was pared by 7 bases and J by 1 base, with 0 bases of the junction left unmatched. The CDR3 loop spans 14 amino acids. The germline CDR1 and CDR2 sequences are KGHDR and SFDVKD. Here the CDR3 DNA reads TGTGCCACCAGGACTAGCGGGAACACCGGGGAGCTGTTTTTT. Translated, it gives CATRTSGNTGELFF.

This clonotype was detected a few times. The chain uses TRBV7-2 and TRBJ1-4; perhaps TRBD1 as D (6 bases). Germline-derived CDR1 and CDR2 are SGHTA and FQGNSA. Trimming pared 0 bases from V and 7 bases from J, leaving 12 bases between. The CDR3 has 15 residues. Written as DNA, the CDR3 is TGTGCCAGCAGCTTAGCAACAGGGTCTGTTGAAAAACTGTTTTTT. The encoded protein is CASSLATGSVEKLFF.

The V call is TRBV7-2, the J call TRBJ2-7; D tentatively fits TRBD1 or TRBD2 (5 bases each). With 1 base removed from V and 6 bases from J, the gap between germline ends came to 10 bases. Germline assignment: CDR1 SGHTA and CDR2 FQGNSA. The CDR3 consists of 13 residues. CDR3 protein: CASSLVGASEQYF. In DNA form, the CDR3 reads TGTGCCAGCAGCTTAGTCGGGGCCTCCGAGCAGTACTTC.

This chain links TRBV4-2 with TRBJ1-2; 7 nucleotides agree with TRBD1. The germline CDR1 and CDR2 sequences are LGHNA and YNFKEQ. The CDR3 totals 15 residues. J was trimmed by 5 bases and V by 1 base; bases with no gene match: 7. This CDR3 reads CASSQAPDRWYGYTF. The CDR3 nucleotides read TGTGCCAGCAGCCAAGCCCCGGACAGGTGGTATGGCTACACCTTC.

This chain joins TRBV28 and TRBJ2-7; D is possibly TRBD2 (6 bases). CDR3 length: 17 residues. V was pared by 4 bases and J by 6 bases, with 25 bases between. From germline, CDR1 is MDHEN and CDR2 SYDVKM. Here the CDR3 DNA reads TGTGCCAGCAGTTCAGAACTAGGCGGGGCCCCTCTGGGCGAGCAGTACTTC. Translated: CASSSELGGAPLGEQYF.